This T cell receptor (beta chain) was profiled in a study of blood T cell repertoires in COVID-19. Donors were grouped by their self-reported clinical history. Produced via immunoSEQ multiplex PCR; TCRdb's table is partial and in-frame only. Among approximately 200,000 clones listed, 85% were seen once. The sequence derives from a man aged 40-49 years who had recovered from COVID-19. The specimen sequenced was PBMCs or T cells enriched from blood (not recorded which).

CDR3 residues: CASSVGQAPLYEQYF. The CDR3 coding sequence is TGTGCCAGCAGCGTAGGACAGGCCCCCCTCTACGAGCAGTACTTC. This rearrangement joins TRBV9 to TRBJ2-7; D is possibly TRBD1 (6 bases). Germline values: CDR1 SGDLS, CDR2 YYNGEE. Trimming pared 0 bases from V and 3 bases from J, leaving 13 bases between. CDR3 length: 15 residues.